Sequencing of this TCR beta chain was carried out in a study of tumor and adjacent non-tumor tissue in lung cancer. The study's findings and limits: Patients with more diverse tumor TCRs had worse survival. Compared with tumor, normal lung showed significantly lower TCR diversity. Normal lung showed higher cumulative top 100 clone frequency than tumor.

Three rounds of nested PCR, following a modified ARM-PCR protocol, produced the TCRbeta library. TCRdb redid the calling of the multiplex PCR reads with MiXCR, one entry per CDR3 protein. The table lists 40,000 to 60,000 distinct CDR3 sequences, 55% to 65% of them singletons. Per the germline V gene, CDR1 is DFQATT and CDR2 is SNEGSKA (reference sequence). The CDR3 spans 11 residues. This sample's RNA came from whole unsorted tissue. This non-tumor lung sample came from over 3 cm beyond the tumor edge. Between August and November 2014, newly diagnosed, chemotherapy-naive lung cancer patients underwent thoracic surgery in China. For this clonotype: Its antigen is unidentified. The germline gene is not matched at one end of the junction; a read error may be the cause.

Sequencing was performed on distant non-tumor lung tissue. The receptor was isolated from a woman between 65 and 79 years old with non-small cell lung cancer. The chain links TRBV20-1 to TRBJ2-5; D is possibly TRBD2 (5 bases). CDR3 protein: CSAIEGETRYF. The CDR3 coding sequence is TGCAGTGCCATAGAGGGAGAGACCCGGTACTTC.